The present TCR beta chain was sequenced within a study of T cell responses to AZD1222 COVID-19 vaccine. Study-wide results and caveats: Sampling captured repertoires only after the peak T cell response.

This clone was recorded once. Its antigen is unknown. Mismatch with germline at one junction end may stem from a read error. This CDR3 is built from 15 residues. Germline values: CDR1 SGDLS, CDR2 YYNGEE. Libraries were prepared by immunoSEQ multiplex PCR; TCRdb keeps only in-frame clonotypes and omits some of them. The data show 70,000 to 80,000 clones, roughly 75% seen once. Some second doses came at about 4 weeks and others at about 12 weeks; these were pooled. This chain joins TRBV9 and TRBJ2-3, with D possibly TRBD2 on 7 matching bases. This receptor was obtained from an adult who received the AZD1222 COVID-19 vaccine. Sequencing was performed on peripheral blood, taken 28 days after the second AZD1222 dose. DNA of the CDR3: TGTGCCCGCAGCGCTCAAGGGGGGGGGACAGATACGCAGTATTTT. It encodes CARSAQGGGTDTQYF.